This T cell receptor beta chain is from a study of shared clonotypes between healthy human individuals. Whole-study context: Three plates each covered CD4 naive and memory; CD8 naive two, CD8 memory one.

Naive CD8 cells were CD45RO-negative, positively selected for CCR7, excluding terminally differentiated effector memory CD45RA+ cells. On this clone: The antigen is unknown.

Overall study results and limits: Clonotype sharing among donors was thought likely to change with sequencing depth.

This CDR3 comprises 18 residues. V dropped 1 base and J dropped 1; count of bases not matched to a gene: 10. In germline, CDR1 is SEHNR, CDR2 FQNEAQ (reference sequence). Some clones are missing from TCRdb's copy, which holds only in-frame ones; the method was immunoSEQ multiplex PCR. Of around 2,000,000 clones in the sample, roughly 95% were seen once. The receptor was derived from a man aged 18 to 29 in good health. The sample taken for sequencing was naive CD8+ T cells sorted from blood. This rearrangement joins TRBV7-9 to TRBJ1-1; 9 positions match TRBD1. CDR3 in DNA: TGTGCCAGCAGCTTAGGGTTCGGGACAGGGCTTGGGAACACTGAAGCTTTCTTT. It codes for CASSLGFGTGLGNTEAFF.